This TCR beta chain derives from a study of control samples from healthy donors and cancer patients. Per the germline V gene, CDR1 is MGHRA and CDR2 is YSYEKL. J lost 4 bases, V lost 0 bases, and 4 bases had no gene match. This CDR3 has 15 residues. TCRdb's table, derived via immunoSEQ multiplex PCR, lists solely in-frame clones and lacks some. The table records tens of thousands of clones, 85% to 90% of them present only once. This clonotype was sampled from a woman aged 60-75 years with head and neck cancer. Sequencing input: PBMCs. V and J are TRBV4-1 and TRBJ2-7; 9 nucleotides agree with TRBD1. CDR3 nucleotide sequence: TGCGCCAGCAGCCAAGAATCGACAGGGGGGTACGAGCAGTACTTC. Its translation: CASSQESTGGYEQYF.